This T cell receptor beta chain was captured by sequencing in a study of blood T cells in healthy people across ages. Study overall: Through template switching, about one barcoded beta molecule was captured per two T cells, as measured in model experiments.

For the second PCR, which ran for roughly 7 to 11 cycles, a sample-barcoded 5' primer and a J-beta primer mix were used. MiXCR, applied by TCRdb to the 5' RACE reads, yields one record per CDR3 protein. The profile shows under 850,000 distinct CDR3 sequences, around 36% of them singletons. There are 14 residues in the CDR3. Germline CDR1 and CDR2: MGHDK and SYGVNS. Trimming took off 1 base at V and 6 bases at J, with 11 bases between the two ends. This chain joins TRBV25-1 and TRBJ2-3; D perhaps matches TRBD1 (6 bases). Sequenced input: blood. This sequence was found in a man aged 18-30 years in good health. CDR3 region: CASSEFGQLDTQYF. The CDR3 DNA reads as TGTGCCAGCAGTGAATTCGGACAGTTGGATACGCAGTATTTT.